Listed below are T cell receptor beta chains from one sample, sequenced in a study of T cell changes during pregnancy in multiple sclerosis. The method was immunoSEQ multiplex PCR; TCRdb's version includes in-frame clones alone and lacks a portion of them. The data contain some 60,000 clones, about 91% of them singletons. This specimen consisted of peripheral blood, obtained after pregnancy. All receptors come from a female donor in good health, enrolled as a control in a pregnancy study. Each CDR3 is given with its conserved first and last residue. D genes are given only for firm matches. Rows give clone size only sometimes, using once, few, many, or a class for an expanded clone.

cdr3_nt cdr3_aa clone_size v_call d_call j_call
TGCGCCAGCAGCTCGCCGACATATCAAGAGACCCAGTACTTC CASSSPTYQETQYF - TRBV5-1 - TRBJ2-5
TGTGCCAGCAGCTCCCCGGGGGACGAGCAGTACTTC CASSSPGDEQYF - TRBV7-2 - TRBJ2-7
TGTGCCAGCAGTTTACAAGTGAGCTCCTACGAGCAGTACTTC CASSLQVSSYEQYF - TRBV28 - TRBJ2-7
TGTGCCAGCAATACACTCGGGACAGGGCTCATGAACACTGAAGCTTTCTTT CASNTLGTGLMNTEAFF - TRBV7-2 TRBD1 TRBJ1-1
TGTGCCAGCAGTGTGGAGGCTAGCGGGGGGAATGAGCAGTTCTTC CASSVEASGGNEQFF - TRBV2 TRBD2 TRBJ2-1
TGTGCCAGCAGCTTAGAGTTCAGGGGGAATGAAGCTTTCTTT CASSLEFRGNEAFF - TRBV11-2 TRBD1 TRBJ1-1
TGCAGCGCAGGACTAGCCCAACACCCCTACGAGCAGTACTTC CSAGLAQHPYEQYF - TRBV29-1 TRBD2 TRBJ2-7
TGTGCCAGCAGCCCCCGGACTAGCGGGGGGTTTTACAATGAGCAGTTCTTC CASSPRTSGGFYNEQFF - TRBV7-9 TRBD2 TRBJ2-1
TGCAGCGCCACTAGGGACAGGAACACTGAAGCTTTCTTT CSATRDRNTEAFF - TRBV29-1 TRBD1 TRBJ1-1
TGTGCCAGCAGCCGGCCAGCGGGATACTCCTACAATGAGCAGTTCTTC CASSRPAGYSYNEQFF - TRBV7-2 TRBD2 TRBJ2-1
TGTGCCAGCAGCTTACGGGGGACTAATGAAAAACTGTTTTTT CASSLRGTNEKLFF once TRBV11-2 - TRBJ1-4
TGTGCCAGCAGCCCCGTCACCGGGGAGCTGTTTTTT CASSPVTGELFF - TRBV4-2 - TRBJ2-2
TGTGCCAGCAGCCCGGACAGGTCGACAGATACGCAGTATTTT CASSPDRSTDTQYF - TRBV5-4 TRBD1 TRBJ2-3
TGTGCCAGCAGTTTTAACTCGGACAGGGCGAACACTGAAGCTTTCTTT CASSFNSDRANTEAFF - TRBV6-5 TRBD1 TRBJ1-1
TGTGCCAGCAGCTCATACAGGGGGTTACACGAGCAGTACTTC CASSSYRGLHEQYF - TRBV14 TRBD1 TRBJ2-7
TGTGCCAGCTCCCCCCCTTACTCCACTGAAGCTTTCTTT CASSPPYSTEAFF - TRBV18 - TRBJ1-1
TGTGCCAGCAGTTTACTCAGCGGGGGATCTAGCCAGCCCCAGCATTTT CASSLLSGGSSQPQHF - TRBV28 - TRBJ1-5
TGTGCCACCAGCAGAGATAAGGTGGGCCGCTACACCTTC CATSRDKVGRYTF - TRBV15 - TRBJ1-2
TGCGCCAGCAGCGAAAGACAGGCCCAGTACTTC CASSERQAQYF - TRBV5-1 - TRBJ2-5
TGCGCCAGCAACCCGCGGGCGGGACTAGCGTATGAGCAGTACTTC CASNPRAGLAYEQYF once TRBV10-2 TRBD2 TRBJ2-7
TGTGCCAGCACCCCCTCCCGACTAGTCACAGATACGCAGTATTTT CASTPSRLVTDTQYF - TRBV6-6 - TRBJ2-3
TGCAGTGCTAGAAGGGGGGATACGCAGTATTTT CSARRGDTQYF - TRBV20-1 - TRBJ2-3
TGTGCCAGCAGCCTCGGTGGCACAGATACGCAGTATTTT CASSLGGTDTQYF - TRBV6-5 - TRBJ2-3
TGTGCTAGTGGTTTGGGACAGGGGTATTCACCCCTCCACTTT CASGLGQGYSPLHF few TRBV12-5 TRBD1 TRBJ1-6
TGTGCCAGCAGCTTCGGGACAGACTACGAGCAGTACTTC CASSFGTDYEQYF - TRBV5-6 TRBD1 TRBJ2-7
TGTGCCAGCAGCCCACCGGGAGGGGGCGTAGAGACCCAGTACTTC CASSPPGGGVETQYF - TRBV9 - TRBJ2-5
TGTGCCTCGGGGGATGAGCAGTTCTTC CASGDEQFF - TRBV6-6 - TRBJ2-1
TGCGCCAGCAGCTGGCAGGGCACAGATACGCAGTATTTT CASSWQGTDTQYF - TRBV5-1 - TRBJ2-3
TGTGCCAGCAGTCTCTCAGACAGGGCCAGGGATACGCAGTATTTT CASSLSDRARDTQYF - TRBV27 TRBD1 TRBJ2-3
TGTGCCAGCAGTCCGCAGACAGGGTTGGACACCGGGGAGCTGTTTTTT CASSPQTGLDTGELFF - TRBV28 TRBD1 TRBJ2-2
TGTGCCAGAAGCTTGGGGGGAGGGTGCGATGAGCAGTTCTTC CARSLGGGCDEQFF - TRBV5-3 TRBD2 TRBJ2-1
TGTGCCAGCAGCGTCGGGACAGGGCTCTATTCACCCCTCCACTTT CASSVGTGLYSPLHF few TRBV6-1 TRBD1 TRBJ1-6
TGCGCCAGCACCAACCCGGGACTTCAATACGAGCAGTACTTC CASTNPGLQYEQYF - TRBV5-1 - TRBJ2-7
TGCGCCAGCAGCTTGGGGTGGACAGGGGGCTCGGAAGAGACCCAGTACTTC CASSLGWTGGSEETQYF - TRBV5-1 TRBD1 TRBJ2-5
TGTGCCAGCAGCTTACCGGGGGCGGGGGGAAACACTGAAGCTTTCTTT CASSLPGAGGNTEAFF - TRBV13 - TRBJ1-1
TGCGCCAGCAGCCAAGATGTGGGGGCAAGTTCGAACACCTTC CASSQDVGASSNTF - TRBV4-3 - TRBJ1-2
TGTGCAAGTCGCTCGCGACTAGCGGGAACAGCCATTAGCACAGATACGCAGTATTTT CASRSRLAGTAISTDTQYF - TRBV12-2 - TRBJ2-3
TGTGCCAGCAGTTTAGTATTCGGGGGATGGGACAATGAGCAGTTCTTC CASSLVFGGWDNEQFF - TRBV27 - TRBJ2-1
TGTGCCAGCAGCTTCCGCCTGGGACACCCGCAAAACACCGGGGAGCTGTTTTTT CASSFRLGHPQNTGELFF - TRBV9 - TRBJ2-2
TGCGCCAGCAGCCAAGTTGGACAGGGTGGCGAAAAACTGTTTTTT CASSQVGQGGEKLFF few TRBV4-3 TRBD1 TRBJ1-4